The rows below give T cell receptor beta chains drawn from one sample of a study of Graves' ophthalmopathy and Graves' hyperthyroidism. Each CDR3 protein is one row after TCRdb ran MiXCR on the multiplex PCR reads. The table shows around 670,000 distinct CDR3 sequences, with about 44% occurring only once. Material: peripheral blood. All receptors come from an adult man with Graves' ophthalmopathy. The CDR3 runs from the conserved cysteine through the conserved F or W. Fields, in order: J gene, V gene, clone size, D gene, CDR3 protein, CDR3 DNA. A D gene is named only where the DNA matches it firmly. The size of a clone is reported for some rows only, either as once, few or many, or as a class for expanded clones.

>TRBJ1-5|TRBV14|many|.
CASSPCRLGQPQHF
TGTGCCAGCAGCCCCTGCAGGCTGGGTCAGCCCCAGCATTTT
>TRBJ1-3|TRBV15|many|.
CATSRDLTTIYF
TGTGCCACCAGCAGAGATCTGACCACCATATATTTT
>TRBJ1-5|TRBV20-1|.|.
CSASSTGAGPQHF
TGCAGTGCTAGTTCGACAGGAGCTGGGCCCCAGCATTTT
>TRBJ2-7|TRBV10-3|.|TRBD1
CAIKGDRGTYEQYF
TGTGCCATCAAGGGCGACAGGGGCACCTACGAGCAGTACTTC
>TRBJ2-7|TRBV2|few|TRBD2
CASDFSGGKGEQYF
TGTGCCAGCGATTTTAGCGGGGGAAAAGGCGAGCAGTACTTC
>TRBJ1-2|TRBV7-9|many|.
CASSPGQNYGYTF
TGCGCCAGCAGCCCAGGACAGAACTATGGCTACACCTTC
>TRBJ1-4|TRBV16|many|.
CASRPTLVTEKLFF
TGTGCCAGCAGGCCTACCCTGGTAACTGAAAAACTGTTTTTT
>TRBJ1-2|TRBV29-1|.|.
CSDRGYGYTF
TGCAGCGACCGGGGCTATGGCTACACCTTC
>TRBJ1-1|TRBV7-9|.|TRBD1
CASSSTGTGPEAFF
TGTGCCAGCAGCTCGACCGGGACAGGCCCTGAAGCTTTCTTT
>TRBJ1-5|TRBV19|many|.
CASSGLDQPQHF
TGTGCCAGTAGTGGCCTCGATCAGCCCCAGCATTTT
>TRBJ1-5|TRBV11-2|.|.
CASSLAGTRDQPQHF
TGTGCCAGCAGCTTAGCCGGGACGCGGGACCAGCCCCAGCATTTT
>TRBJ2-5|TRBV7-9|.|TRBD1
CASADRGRQETQYF
TGTGCCAGCGCGGACAGGGGGAGACAAGAGACCCAGTACTTC
>TRBJ2-7|TRBV15|.|TRBD1
CATSSVGQSDGEQYF
TGTGCCACCAGCAGCGTGGGACAGTCGGATGGCGAGCAGTACTTC
>TRBJ1-1|TRBV7-9|many|TRBD1
CASSLMDRRRNTEAFF
TGTGCCAGCAGCTTAATGGACAGGAGAAGGAACACTGAAGCTTTCTTT
>TRBJ1-5|TRBV29-1|.|TRBD1
CSASLLGGQGRQPQHF
TGCAGTGCTAGCCTACTGGGGGGACAGGGTCGTCAGCCCCAGCATTTT
>TRBJ1-4|TRBV4-1|many|.
CASSQGFGWGEKLFF
TGCGCCAGCAGCCAAGGATTCGGATGGGGGGAAAAACTGTTTTTT
>TRBJ2-5|TRBV19|.|.
CASSNIMYQETQYF
TGTGCCAGTAGCAACATAATGTACCAAGAGACCCAGTACTTC
>TRBJ1-1|TRBV10-2|.|TRBD1
CASRETGLNTEAFF
TGTGCCAGCAGAGAGACAGGGTTGAACACTGAAGCTTTCTTT
>TRBJ2-1|TRBV4-3|.|TRBD2
CASSQELIQAGLNNEQFF
TGCGCCAGCAGCCAAGAACTTATACAAGCGGGGCTGAACAATGAGCAGTTCTTC
>TRBJ1-5|TRBV5-8|many|.
CASSLWGSNQPQHF
TGTGCCAGCAGCTTGTGGGGAAGCAATCAGCCCCAGCATTTT
>TRBJ2-6|TRBV10-3|.|.
CAISEYGVSGANVLTF
TGTGCCATCAGTGAATACGGAGTGTCTGGGGCCAACGTCCTGACTTTC
>TRBJ2-3|TRBV7-9|.|TRBD2
CASSLYGTSGTSTDTQYF
TGTGCCAGCAGCTTATACGGGACTAGCGGAACTAGCACAGATACGCAGTATTTT
>TRBJ1-1|TRBV9|.|.
CASSRGGGGEAFF
TGTGCCAGCAGCCGTGGGGGGGGCGGAGAAGCTTTCTTT
>TRBJ1-4|TRBV6-5|.|.
CAGRVATNEKLFF
TGTGCCGGGCGTGTTGCAACTAATGAAAAACTGTTTTTT
>TRBJ1-5|TRBV10-3|many|TRBD1
CAISEDRGRGQPQHF
TGTGCCATCAGTGAGGACAGGGGGCGAGGTCAGCCCCAGCATTTT
>TRBJ2-7|TRBV7-9|.|TRBD2
CASSSGTSGRGEQYF
TGTGCCAGCAGCTCTGGGACTAGCGGGAGGGGTGAGCAGTACTTC
>TRBJ2-5|TRBV2|.|.
CASSGSRGLQETQYF
TGTGCCAGCAGTGGTTCTAGGGGTTTACAAGAGACCCAGTACTTC
>TRBJ2-5|TRBV20-1|.|TRBD2
CSAGGTSGSGGETQYF
TGCAGTGCTGGAGGGACTAGCGGGAGCGGGGGGGAGACCCAGTACTTC
>TRBJ1-5|TRBV10-2|.|.
CASRIAGEANQPQHF
TGTGCCAGCAGAATAGCCGGGGAAGCGAATCAGCCCCAGCATTTT
>TRBJ2-7|TRBV28|.|TRBD1
CASSDRGQYF
TGTGCCAGCAGTGACAGGGGGCAGTACTTC
>TRBJ2-7|TRBV20-1|few|.
CSAPVRGRTYEQYF
TGCAGTGCCCCGGTGCGGGGTCGGACCTACGAGCAGTACTTC
>TRBJ2-7|TRBV6-6|few|.
CASSASLAYEQYF
TGTGCCAGCAGTGCGAGTCTAGCCTACGAGCAGTACTTC
>TRBJ2-5|TRBV25-1|.|TRBD1
CASSRTGDETQYF
TGTGCCAGCAGTCGAACAGGGGATGAGACCCAGTACTTC
>TRBJ2-5|TRBV5-4|.|.
CATRDFQETQYF
TGTGCCACCCGGGACTTCCAAGAGACCCAGTACTTC
>TRBJ2-7|TRBV25-1|many|TRBD2
CASSDTTSGPYEQYF
TGTGCCAGCAGTGATACGACTAGCGGACCCTACGAGCAGTACTTC
>TRBJ2-7|TRBV10-3|many|TRBD1
CAISETGGSSYEQYF
TGTGCCATCAGTGAAACAGGGGGGTCATCCTACGAGCAGTACTTC
>TRBJ1-1|TRBV25-1|many|TRBD1
CASSRQGYTEAFF
TGTGCCAGCAGCCGACAGGGGTACACTGAAGCTTTCTTT
>TRBJ2-7|TRBV4-3|.|.
CASSQDFAGSTHEQYF
TGCGCCAGCAGCCAAGACTTTGCGGGATCAACCCACGAGCAGTACTTC
>TRBJ2-2|TRBV7-3|.|.
CASSLKRTGELFF
TGTGCCAGCAGCTTAAAGCGGACCGGGGAGCTGTTTTTT
>TRBJ1-2|TRBV5-6|many|TRBD1
CASSFGQGHYGYTF
TGTGCCAGCAGCTTTGGACAGGGCCACTATGGCTACACCTTC
>TRBJ2-7|TRBV5-6|few|.
CASRQGFYEQYF
TGTGCCAGCAGACAGGGATTTTACGAGCAGTACTTC
>TRBJ1-1|TRBV24-1|many|.
CATSEPGEAEAFF
TGTGCCACCAGTGAACCGGGAGAAGCTGAAGCTTTCTTT
>TRBJ2-5|TRBV25-1|.|.
CASVDPRQETQYF
TGTGCCAGCGTTGACCCCCGGCAAGAGACCCAGTACTTC
>TRBJ2-7|TRBV12-3/TRBV12-4|.|TRBD1
CASSDLTGDEQYF
TGTGCCAGCAGTGATTTAACAGGGGACGAGCAGTACTTC
>TRBJ2-7|TRBV7-6|many|.
CASSLVWGDEQYF
TGTGCCAGCAGCTTAGTATGGGGCGACGAGCAGTACTTC
>TRBJ2-7|TRBV20-1|few|TRBD1
CSASPGQGLKYF
TGCAGTGCGAGTCCGGGACAGGGTTTGAAGTACTTC
>TRBJ1-2|TRBV10-3|.|.
CAISEWDIASYGYTF
TGTGCCATCAGTGAGTGGGACATAGCGAGCTATGGCTACACCTTC
>TRBJ2-7|TRBV29-1|many|TRBD1
CSVGRGNSYEQYF
TGCAGCGTAGGCAGGGGGAACTCCTACGAGCAGTACTTC
>TRBJ1-5|TRBV19|many|TRBD1
CASRTGGQTNQPQHF
TGTGCCAGTAGGACGGGGGGACAGACGAATCAGCCCCAGCATTTT
>TRBJ1-1|TRBV7-9|many|TRBD1
CASSPTGGYAFF
TGTGCCAGCAGCCCAACAGGGGGATACGCTTTCTTT
>TRBJ1-6|TRBV7-6|.|.
CASSLDPWGDSPLHF
TGTGCCAGCAGCTTAGATCCGTGGGGGGATTCACCCCTCCACTTT
>TRBJ1-2|TRBV9|.|.
CASTIRGFNYGYTF
TGTGCCAGCACTATTCGGGGCTTTAACTATGGCTACACCTTC
>TRBJ1-4|TRBV25-1|.|.
CASTDLQDEKLFF
TGTGCCAGCACCGATCTTCAGGATGAAAAACTGTTTTTT
>TRBJ2-5|TRBV5-1|few|TRBD1
CASSPLNRGSQTQYF
TGCGCCAGCAGCCCGCTAAACAGGGGATCACAGACCCAGTACTTC
>TRBJ2-7|TRBV9|few|.
CASSVGSQSSYEQYF
TGTGCCAGCAGCGTAGGGTCCCAGTCCTCCTACGAGCAGTACTTC